The present T cell receptor (beta chain) was sequenced within a study of blood T cell repertoires in COVID-19. Turning to the study itself: T cells, B-cell-depleted T cells, or PBMCs provided the cDNA or gDNA that served as material.

In its sample, this clone was seen once. The V gene end was trimmed by 5 bases and the J gene end by 0 bases; junction bases not matched to a gene: 7. The CDR3 is 16 residues long. The germline gives CDR1 SGHNT, CDR2 YENEEA. The data were produced by immunoSEQ multiplex PCR, yet TCRdb's version contains in-frame clones alone and is incomplete. This table holds approximately 170,000 clones, around 85% found once. The sequencing input was PBMCs or T cells enriched from blood (not recorded which). The rearrangement joins TRBV11-3 to TRBJ1-1; 9 nucleotides agree with TRBD1. This TCR came from a woman under 40 who had recovered from COVID-19. CDR3 amino acids: CASSKAGTGMNTEAFF. In DNA, the CDR3 is TGTGCCAGCAGCAAGGCCGGGACAGGGATGAACACTGAAGCTTTCTTT.